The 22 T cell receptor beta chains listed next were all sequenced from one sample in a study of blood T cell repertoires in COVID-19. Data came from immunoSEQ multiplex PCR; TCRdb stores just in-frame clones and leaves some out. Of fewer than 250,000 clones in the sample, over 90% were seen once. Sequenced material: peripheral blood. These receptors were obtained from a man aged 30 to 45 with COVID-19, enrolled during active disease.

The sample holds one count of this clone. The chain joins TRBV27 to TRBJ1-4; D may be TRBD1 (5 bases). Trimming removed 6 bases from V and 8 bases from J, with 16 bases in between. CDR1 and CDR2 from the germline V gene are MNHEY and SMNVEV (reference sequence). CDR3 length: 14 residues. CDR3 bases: TGTGCCAGCAGAATTGGACGGGCAGGGGAAAAACTGTTTTTT. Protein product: CASRIGRAGEKLFF.

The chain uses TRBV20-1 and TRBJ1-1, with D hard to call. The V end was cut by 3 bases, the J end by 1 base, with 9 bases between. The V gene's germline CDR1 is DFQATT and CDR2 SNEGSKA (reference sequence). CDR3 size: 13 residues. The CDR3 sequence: CSASGVGNTEAFF. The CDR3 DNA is TGCAGTGCTAGTGGAGTCGGGAACACTGAAGCTTTCTTT.

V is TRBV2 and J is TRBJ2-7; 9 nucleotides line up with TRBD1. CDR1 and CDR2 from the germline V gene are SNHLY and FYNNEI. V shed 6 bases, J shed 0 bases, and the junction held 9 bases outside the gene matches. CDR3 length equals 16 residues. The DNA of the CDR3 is TGTGCCAGCAGAACACCGACAGGGGGAAGCTCCTACGAGCAGTACTTC. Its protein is CASRTPTGGSSYEQYF.

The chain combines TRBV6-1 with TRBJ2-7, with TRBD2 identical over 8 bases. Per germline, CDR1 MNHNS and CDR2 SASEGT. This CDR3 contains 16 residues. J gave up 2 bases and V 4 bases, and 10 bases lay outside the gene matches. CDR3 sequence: CASSALLAGHAYEQYF. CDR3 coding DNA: TGTGCCAGCAGTGCCCTCCTAGCGGGTCACGCCTACGAGCAGTACTTC.

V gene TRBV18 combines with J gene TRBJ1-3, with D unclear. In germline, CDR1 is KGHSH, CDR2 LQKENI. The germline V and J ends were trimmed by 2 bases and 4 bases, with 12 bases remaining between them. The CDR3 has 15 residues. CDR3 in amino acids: CASSPSGVEGNTIYF. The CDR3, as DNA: TGTGCCAGCTCACCAAGCGGGGTAGAAGGAAACACCATATATTTT.

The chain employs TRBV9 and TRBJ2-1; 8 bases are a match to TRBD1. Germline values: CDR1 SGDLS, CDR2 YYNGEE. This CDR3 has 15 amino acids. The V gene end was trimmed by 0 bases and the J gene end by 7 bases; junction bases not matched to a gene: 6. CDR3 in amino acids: CASSVEDRDSNEQFF. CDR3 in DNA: TGTGCCAGCAGCGTAGAGGACAGGGACTCTAATGAGCAGTTCTTC.

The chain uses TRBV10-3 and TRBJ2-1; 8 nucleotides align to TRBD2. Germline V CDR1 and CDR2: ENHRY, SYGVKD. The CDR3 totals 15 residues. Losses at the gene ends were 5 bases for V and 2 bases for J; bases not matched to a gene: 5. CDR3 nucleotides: TGTGCCATCAGTTCCCGGGGGGGAACCTACAATGAGCAGTTCTTC. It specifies CAISSRGGTYNEQFF.

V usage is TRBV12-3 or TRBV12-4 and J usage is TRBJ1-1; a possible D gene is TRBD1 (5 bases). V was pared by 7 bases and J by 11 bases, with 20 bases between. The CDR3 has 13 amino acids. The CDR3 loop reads CASTKEGPGRAFF. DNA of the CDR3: TGTGCCAGCACCAAAGAGGGACCCGGGAGGGCTTTCTTT.

In DNA, the CDR3 is TGCGCCAGCAGCCATCTTAGCGGGGGGGCCGACGAGCAGTACTTC. Translated, it gives CASSHLSGGADEQYF. The V gene is TRBV4-1, the J gene TRBJ2-7; 11 nucleotides line up with TRBD2. From germline, CDR1 is MGHRA and CDR2 YSYEKL. This CDR3 has 15 amino acids. V lost 3 bases and J lost 5; bases outside the gene matches: 6.

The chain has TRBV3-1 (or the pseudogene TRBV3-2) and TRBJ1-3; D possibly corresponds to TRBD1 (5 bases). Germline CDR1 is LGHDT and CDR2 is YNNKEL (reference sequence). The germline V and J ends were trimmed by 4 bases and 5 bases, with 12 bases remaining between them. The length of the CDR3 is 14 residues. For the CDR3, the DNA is TGTGCCAGCAGCCTAGGGGATGTGAGAAACACCATATATTTT. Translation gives CASSLGDVRNTIYF.

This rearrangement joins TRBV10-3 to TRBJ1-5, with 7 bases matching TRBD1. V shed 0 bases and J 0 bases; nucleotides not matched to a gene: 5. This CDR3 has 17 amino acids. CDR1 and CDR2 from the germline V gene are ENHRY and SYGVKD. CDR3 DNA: TGTGCCATCAGTGAGTCGGGCAGGGGGATTAGCAATCAGCCCCAGCATTTT. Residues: CAISESGRGISNQPQHF.

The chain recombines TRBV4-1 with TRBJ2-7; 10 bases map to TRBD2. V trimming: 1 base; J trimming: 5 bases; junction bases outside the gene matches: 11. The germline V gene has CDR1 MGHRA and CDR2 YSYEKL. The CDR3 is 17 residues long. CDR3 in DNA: TGCGCCAGCAGCCAAGGTAGCGGGGGGCCGGGTCCCCACGAGCAGTACTTC. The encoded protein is CASSQGSGGPGPHEQYF.

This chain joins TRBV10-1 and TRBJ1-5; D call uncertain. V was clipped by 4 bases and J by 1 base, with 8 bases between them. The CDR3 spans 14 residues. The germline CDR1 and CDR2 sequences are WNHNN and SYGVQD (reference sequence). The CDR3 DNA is TGCGCCAGCAGTGCTGGGGAGAGCAATCAGCCCCAGCATTTT. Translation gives CASSAGESNQPQHF.

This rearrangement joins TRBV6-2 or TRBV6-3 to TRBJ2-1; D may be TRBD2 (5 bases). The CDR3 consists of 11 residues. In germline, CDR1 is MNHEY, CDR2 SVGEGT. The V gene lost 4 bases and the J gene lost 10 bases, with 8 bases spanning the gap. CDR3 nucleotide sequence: TGTGCCAGCAGTTCTAGCCTAGAGCAGTTCTTC. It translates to CASSSSLEQFF.

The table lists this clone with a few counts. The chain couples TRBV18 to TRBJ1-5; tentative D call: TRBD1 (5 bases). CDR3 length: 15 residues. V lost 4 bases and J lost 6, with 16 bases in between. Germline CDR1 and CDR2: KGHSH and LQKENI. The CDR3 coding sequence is TGTGCCAGCTCACTGGACAAATTACCCAGTCAGCCCCAGCATTTT. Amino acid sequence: CASSLDKLPSQPQHF. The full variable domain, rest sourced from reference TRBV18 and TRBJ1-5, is NAGVMQNPRHLVRRRGQEARLRCSPMKGHSHVYWYRQLPEEGLKFMVYLQKENIIDESGMPKERFSAEFPKEGPSILRIQQVVRGDSAAYFCASSLDKLPSQPQHFGDGTRLSIL.

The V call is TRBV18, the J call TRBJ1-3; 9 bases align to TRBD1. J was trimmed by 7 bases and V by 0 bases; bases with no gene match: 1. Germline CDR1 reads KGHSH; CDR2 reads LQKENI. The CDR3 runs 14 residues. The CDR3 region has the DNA TGTGCCAGCTCACCACCCGGACAGGGGAACACCATATATTTT. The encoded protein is CASSPPGQGNTIYF.

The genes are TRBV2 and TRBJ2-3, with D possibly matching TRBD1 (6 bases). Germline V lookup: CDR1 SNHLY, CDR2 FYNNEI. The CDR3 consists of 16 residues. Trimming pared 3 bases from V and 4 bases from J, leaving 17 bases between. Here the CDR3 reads CASSDTGTPRADTQYF. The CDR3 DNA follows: TGTGCCAGCAGTGATACCGGGACACCGAGGGCAGATACGCAGTATTTT.

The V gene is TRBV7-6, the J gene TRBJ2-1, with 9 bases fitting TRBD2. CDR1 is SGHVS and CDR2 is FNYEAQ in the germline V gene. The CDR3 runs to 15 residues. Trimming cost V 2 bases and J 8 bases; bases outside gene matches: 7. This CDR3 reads CASSLTSGGPYEQFF. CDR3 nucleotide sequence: TGTGCCAGCAGCTTAACAAGCGGGGGGCCTTATGAGCAGTTCTTC.

CDR3 DNA: TGTGCCAGTAGTCCCATCTTGACACAGGGATCCTATGGCTACACCTTC. It codes for CASSPILTQGSYGYTF. The chain joins TRBV19 to TRBJ1-2; weak D call: TRBD1 (6 bases). Looked up from germline, CDR1 is LNHDA and CDR2 is SQIVND (reference sequence). V gave up 5 bases and J gave up 4 bases, with 20 bases separating them. The CDR3 runs to 16 residues.

The CDR3 nucleotides are TGTGCCAGCAGTTATGGCCTAGGCACAGATACGCAGTATTTT. Amino acid sequence: CASSYGLGTDTQYF. The V and J genes are TRBV6-5 and TRBJ2-3; no firm D call. CDR1 MNHEY and CDR2 SVGAGI come from the germline V gene. Trimming left V 3 bases short and J 1 base short, with 8 bases between. This CDR3 has 14 amino acids.

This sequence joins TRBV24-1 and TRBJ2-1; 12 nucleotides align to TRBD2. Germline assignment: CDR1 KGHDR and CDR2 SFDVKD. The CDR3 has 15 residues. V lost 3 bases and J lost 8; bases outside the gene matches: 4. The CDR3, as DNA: TGTGCCACCAGTGATCCGACTAGCGGGGGCGATGAGCAGTTCTTC. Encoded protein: CATSDPTSGGDEQFF.

In DNA, the CDR3 is TGTGCCAGCAGCTTCGGGGGTTCCGACTATGGCTACACCTTC. Translating it yields CASSFGGSDYGYTF. The J gene is TRBJ1-2, the V gene TRBV5-4; D is possibly TRBD1 (5 bases). Trimming cost V 2 bases and J 3 bases, with 11 bases left between them. The CDR3 covers 14 residues. From germline, CDR1 is SGHNT and CDR2 YYREEE (reference sequence).